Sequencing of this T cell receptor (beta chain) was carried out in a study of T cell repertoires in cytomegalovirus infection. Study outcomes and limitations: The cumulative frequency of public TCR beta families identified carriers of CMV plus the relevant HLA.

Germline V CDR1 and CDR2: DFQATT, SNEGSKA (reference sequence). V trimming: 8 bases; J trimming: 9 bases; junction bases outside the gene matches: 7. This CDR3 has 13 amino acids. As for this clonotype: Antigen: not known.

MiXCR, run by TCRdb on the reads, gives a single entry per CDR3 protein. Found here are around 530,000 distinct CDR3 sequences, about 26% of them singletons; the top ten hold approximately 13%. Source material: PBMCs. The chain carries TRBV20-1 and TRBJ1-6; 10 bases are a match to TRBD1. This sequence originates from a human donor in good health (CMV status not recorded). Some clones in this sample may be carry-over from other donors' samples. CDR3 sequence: CSPPGQGSSPLHF. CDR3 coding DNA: TGCAGTCCCCCGGGACAGGGGTCTTCACCCCTCCACTTT.